The 9 T cell receptor beta chains presented below share a single source sample, sequenced in a study of shared clonotypes between healthy human individuals. Data came from immunoSEQ multiplex PCR; TCRdb stores just in-frame clones and leaves some out. The sample has millions of clones; 85% to 95% are singletons. In the naive CD8 group, cells lacked CD45RO and were positively selected for CCR7, so terminally differentiated effector memory CD45RA+ cells were left out. The source material was naive CD8+ T cells sorted from blood. These receptors came from a man aged 18 to 30 in good health.

This clone was picked up one time. The rearrangement links TRBV29-1 to TRBJ2-7; tentatively, D is TRBD1 or TRBD2 (5 bases each). V was trimmed by 7 bases and J by 1 base, leaving 11 bases between them. Germline V gives CDR1 SQVTM, CDR2 ANQGSEA. The CDR3 length is 12 residues. CDR3 amino acids: CSGGWQSYEQYF. Written as DNA, the CDR3 is TGCAGCGGGGGGTGGCAGTCCTACGAGCAGTACTTC.

The rearrangement joins TRBV13 to TRBJ2-7; D remains ambiguous. The germline gives CDR1 PRHDT, CDR2 FYEKMQ (reference sequence). This CDR3 spans 17 amino acids. V dropped 5 bases and J dropped 0 bases, with 20 bases sitting between them. The CDR3 protein is CASSLLYGANSSYEQYF. The CDR3 nucleotides read TGTGCCAGCAGCCTCCTGTACGGAGCCAATAGCTCCTACGAGCAGTACTTC.

The genes are TRBV5-6 and TRBJ2-7; the D is unclear. V was shortened by 4 bases and J by 5 bases, with 19 bases between the two germline ends. CDR1 and CDR2 from the germline V gene are SGHDT and YYEEEE. The CDR3 has 15 residues. The CDR3 reads CASSPGVAPADEQYF. CDR3 DNA: TGTGCCAGCAGCCCTGGGGTGGCCCCGGCGGACGAGCAGTACTTC.

Remarks on this clone: At one end, the junction sequence differs from germline, possibly due to a read error. The J gene is TRBJ1-4, the V gene TRBV25-1; D is undetermined. CDR1 and CDR2 (germline): MGHDK, SYGVNS. This CDR3 comprises 15 residues. In nucleotides, the CDR3 is TGTGCCAGCAGTGAAGGCGGGTTGACTAATGAAAAACTGCTTTTT. Translation: CASSEGGLTNEKLLF.

V usage is TRBV6-5 and J usage is TRBJ1-5; perhaps TRBD1 as D (6 bases). The CDR3 totals 14 residues. Looked up from germline, CDR1 is MNHEY and CDR2 is SVGAGI. V was trimmed by 6 bases and J by 2 bases, leaving 11 bases between them. CDR3 in DNA: TGTGCCAGCAGGACAGGAATTGGCAATCAGCCCCAGCATTTT. It encodes CASRTGIGNQPQHF.

This chain links TRBV4-1 with TRBJ1-1, with TRBD1 matching over 7 bases. Germline V gene data show CDR1 as MGHRA and CDR2 as YSYEKL. V gave up 2 bases and J gave up 5 bases; unmatched junction bases: 5. CDR3 size: 14 residues. The CDR3 nucleotides read TGCGCCAGCAGCCAAATAACAGGGGATACTGAAGCTTTCTTT. It codes for CASSQITGDTEAFF.

The J gene is TRBJ2-3, the V gene TRBV7-6; D remains ambiguous. Trimming pared 3 bases from V and 2 bases from J, leaving 6 bases between. This CDR3 has 13 residues. The germline V gene encodes CDR1 SGHVS and CDR2 FNYEAQ. The CDR3 coding sequence is TGTGCCAGCAGCTTCATGGCCACAGATACGCAGTATTTT. This gives the protein CASSFMATDTQYF.

A remark on this clone: At the DNA level, this CDR3 is encoded by other sequences in the same sample as well. V and J are TRBV28 and TRBJ2-7; D remains unclear. The CDR3 consists of 11 residues. Germline values: CDR1 MDHEN, CDR2 SYDVKM. Trimming shortened V by 5 bases and J by 4 bases, and 6 bases separated the two germline ends. CDR3 DNA sequence: TGTGCCAGCAGTCGGGCATACGAGCAGTACTTC. Encoded protein: CASSRAYEQYF.

The rearrangement joins TRBV7-5 to TRBJ1-6; TRBD1, the D gene given by the table, was not confirmed from the DNA. TRBV7-5 is a documented pseudogene. The CDR3 consists of 15 residues. CDR3 residues: CARSLLTGGFSPLHF. The CDR3, as DNA: TGTGCCAGAAGCTTACTCACAGGGGGCTTTTCACCCCTCCACTTT.